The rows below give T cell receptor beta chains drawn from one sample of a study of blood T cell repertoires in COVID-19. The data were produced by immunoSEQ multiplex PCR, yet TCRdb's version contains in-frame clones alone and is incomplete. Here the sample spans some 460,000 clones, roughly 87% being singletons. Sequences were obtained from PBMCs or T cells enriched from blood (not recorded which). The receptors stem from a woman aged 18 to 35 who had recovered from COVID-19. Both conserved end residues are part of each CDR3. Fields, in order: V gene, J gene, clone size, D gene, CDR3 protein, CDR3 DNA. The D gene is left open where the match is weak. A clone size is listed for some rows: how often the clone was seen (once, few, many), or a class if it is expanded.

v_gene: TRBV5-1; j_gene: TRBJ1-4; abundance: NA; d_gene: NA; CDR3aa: CASAKEINEKLFF; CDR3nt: TGCGCCAGCGCCAAGGAGATTAATGAAAAACTGTTTTTT
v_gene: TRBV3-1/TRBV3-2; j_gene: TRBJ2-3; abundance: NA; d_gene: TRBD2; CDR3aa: CASSRRRGGTDTQYF; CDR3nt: TGTGCCAGCAGCCGAAGGCGGGGGGGCACAGATACGCAGTATTTT
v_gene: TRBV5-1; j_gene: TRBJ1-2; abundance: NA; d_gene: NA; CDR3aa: CASSPRDLGDGYTF; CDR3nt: TGCGCCAGCAGCCCACGGGACTTAGGTGATGGCTACACCTTC
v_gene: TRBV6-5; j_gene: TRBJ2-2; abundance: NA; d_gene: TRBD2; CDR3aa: CASYRGGTNTGELFF; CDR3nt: TGTGCCAGCTATCGCGGGGGGACGAACACCGGGGAGCTGTTTTTT
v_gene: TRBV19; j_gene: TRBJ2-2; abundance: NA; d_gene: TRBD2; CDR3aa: CASKDSSGGKTGELFF; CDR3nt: TGTGCCAGTAAGGACAGTAGCGGGGGGAAGACCGGGGAGCTGTTTTTT
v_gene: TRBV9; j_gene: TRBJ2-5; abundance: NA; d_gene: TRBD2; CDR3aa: CASSVGLAEETQYF; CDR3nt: TGTGCCAGCAGCGTAGGACTAGCGGAAGAGACCCAGTACTTC
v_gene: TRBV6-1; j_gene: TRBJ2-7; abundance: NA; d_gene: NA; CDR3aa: CASSELLLSYEQYF; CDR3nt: TGTGCCAGCAGTGAGCTACTTCTCTCCTACGAGCAGTACTTC
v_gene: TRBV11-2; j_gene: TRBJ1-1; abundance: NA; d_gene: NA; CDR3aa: CASSFGSGMNTEAFF; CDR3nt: TGTGCCAGCAGCTTTGGGTCAGGGATGAACACTGAAGCTTTCTTT
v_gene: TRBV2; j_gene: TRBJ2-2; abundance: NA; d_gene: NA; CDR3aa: CASTPGQLWNTGELFF; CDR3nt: TGTGCCAGCACCCCAGGACAACTCTGGAACACCGGGGAGCTGTTTTTT
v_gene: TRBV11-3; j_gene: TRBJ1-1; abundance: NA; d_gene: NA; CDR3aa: CASSRRGGTEAFF; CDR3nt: TGTGCCAGCAGCCGTCGAGGGGGCACTGAAGCTTTCTTT
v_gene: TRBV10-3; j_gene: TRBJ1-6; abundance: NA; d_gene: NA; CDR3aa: CANGVDSPLHF; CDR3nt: TGTGCCAACGGGGTTGATTCACCCCTCCACTTT
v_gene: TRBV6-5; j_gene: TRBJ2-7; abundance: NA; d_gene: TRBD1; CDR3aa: CASSHPGTGYYEQYF; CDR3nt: TGTGCCAGCAGCCACCCCGGGACAGGGTACTACGAGCAGTACTTC
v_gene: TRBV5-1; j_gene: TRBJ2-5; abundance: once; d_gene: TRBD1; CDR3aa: CASSSGTGDAGETQYF; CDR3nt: TGCGCCAGCAGCTCCGGGACAGGGGATGCCGGAGAGACCCAGTACTTC
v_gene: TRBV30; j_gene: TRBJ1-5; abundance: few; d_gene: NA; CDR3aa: CALGGGAGQPQHF; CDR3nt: TGTGCTCTAGGGGGAGGGGCCGGGCAGCCCCAGCATTTT
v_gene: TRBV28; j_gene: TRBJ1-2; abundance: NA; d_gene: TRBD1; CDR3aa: CASSLRDRGRTF; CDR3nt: TGTGCCAGCAGTTTACGGGACAGGGGACGCACCTTC
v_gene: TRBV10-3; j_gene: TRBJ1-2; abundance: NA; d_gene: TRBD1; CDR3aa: CAISEYRGYGYTF; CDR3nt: TGTGCCATCAGTGAGTACAGGGGCTATGGCTACACCTTC
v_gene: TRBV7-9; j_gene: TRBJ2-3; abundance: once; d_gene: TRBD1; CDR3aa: CASSWIPTGTGDTQYF; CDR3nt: TGTGCCAGCAGCTGGATTCCGACAGGGACGGGAGATACGCAGTATTTT
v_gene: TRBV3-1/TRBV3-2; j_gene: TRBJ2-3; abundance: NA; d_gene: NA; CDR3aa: CASRAALTDTQYF; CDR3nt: TGTGCCAGCAGGGCGGCTCTTACAGATACGCAGTATTTT
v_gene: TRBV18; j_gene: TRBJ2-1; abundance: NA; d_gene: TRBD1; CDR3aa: CASTGQRNYNEQFF; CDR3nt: TGTGCCAGTACGGGACAGCGAAACTACAATGAGCAGTTCTTC
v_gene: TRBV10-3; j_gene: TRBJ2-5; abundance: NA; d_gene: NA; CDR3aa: CAISERTRQGETQYF; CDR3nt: TGTGCCATCAGTGAGAGGACTCGTCAAGGGGAGACCCAGTACTTC
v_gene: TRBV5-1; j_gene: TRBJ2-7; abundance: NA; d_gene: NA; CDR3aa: CASSLGPYSYEQYF; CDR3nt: TGCGCCAGCAGCTTGGGTCCTTACTCCTACGAGCAGTACTTC
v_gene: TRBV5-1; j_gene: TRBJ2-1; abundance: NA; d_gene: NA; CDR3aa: CASSADSDNEQFF; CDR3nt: TGCGCCAGCAGCGCCGACAGCGACAATGAGCAGTTCTTC
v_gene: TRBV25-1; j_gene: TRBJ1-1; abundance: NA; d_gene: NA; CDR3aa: CASSSFTGADTEAFF; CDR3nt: TGTGCCAGCAGTTCTTTCACGGGAGCGGACACTGAAGCTTTCTTT